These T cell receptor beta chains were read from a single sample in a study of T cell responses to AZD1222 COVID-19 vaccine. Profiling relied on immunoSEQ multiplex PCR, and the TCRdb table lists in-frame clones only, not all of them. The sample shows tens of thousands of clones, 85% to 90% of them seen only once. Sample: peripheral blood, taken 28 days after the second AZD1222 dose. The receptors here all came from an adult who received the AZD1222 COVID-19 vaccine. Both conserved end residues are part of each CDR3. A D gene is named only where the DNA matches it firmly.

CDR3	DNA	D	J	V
CASSVTGGASSEAFF	TGTGCCAGTAGTGTGACAGGGGGCGCCTCCTCTGAAGCTTTCTTT	TRBD1	TRBJ1-1	TRBV19
CASSSPGRQETQYF	TGTGCCAGCAGCTCCCCGGGACGGCAAGAGACCCAGTACTTC	NA	TRBJ2-5	TRBV5-6
CASSNGHNTGELFF	TGCGCCAGCAGCAACGGACACAACACCGGGGAGCTGTTTTTT	NA	TRBJ2-2	TRBV5-1
CASSGRGVFNYGYTF	TGTGCCAGCAGCGGGAGGGGGGTTTTTAACTATGGCTACACCTTC	NA	TRBJ1-2	TRBV5-4
CASSYRAPDTQYF	TGTGCCAGCAGTTACCGGGCACCAGATACGCAGTATTTT	NA	TRBJ2-3	TRBV6-5
CASRPPSVGNTEAFF	TGTGCCAGCAGACCCCCGAGTGTAGGGAACACTGAAGCTTTCTTT	NA	TRBJ1-1	TRBV28
CASSQDSGGTTNQPQHF	TGTGCCAGCAGCCAAGACTCAGGGGGCACCACCAATCAGCCCCAGCATTTT	TRBD1	TRBJ1-5	TRBV3-1/TRBV3-2
CASLSDYGYTF	TGTGCCAGCTTGTCGGACTATGGCTACACCTTC	NA	TRBJ1-2	TRBV6-6
CASSYRQGASYEQYF	TGTGCCAGCAGTTACCGACAGGGGGCCTCCTACGAGCAGTACTTC	TRBD1	TRBJ2-7	TRBV6-2/TRBV6-3
CASRGMEVSQYF	TGTGCCAGTCGCGGCATGGAGGTTTCGCAGTATTTT	NA	TRBJ2-3	TRBV11-3
CASSEYETQGNGYTF	TGTGCCAGCAGTGAATATGAGACACAGGGAAATGGCTACACCTTC	NA	TRBJ1-2	TRBV2
CASRARDTQYF	TGTGCCAGCAGGGCTAGAGATACGCAGTATTTT	NA	TRBJ2-3	TRBV21-1